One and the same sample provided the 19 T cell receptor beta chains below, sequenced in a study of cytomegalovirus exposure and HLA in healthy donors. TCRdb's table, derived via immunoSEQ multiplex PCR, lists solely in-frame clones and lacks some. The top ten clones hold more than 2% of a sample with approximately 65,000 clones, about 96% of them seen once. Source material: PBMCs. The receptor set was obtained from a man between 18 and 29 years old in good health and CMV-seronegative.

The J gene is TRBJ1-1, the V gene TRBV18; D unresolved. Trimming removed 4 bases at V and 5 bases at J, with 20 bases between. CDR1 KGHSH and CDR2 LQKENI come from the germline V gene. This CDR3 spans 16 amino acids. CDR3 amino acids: CASSLREGGSITEAFF. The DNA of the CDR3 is TGTGCCAGCTCACTCCGAGAGGGAGGTTCAATAACTGAAGCTTTCTTT.

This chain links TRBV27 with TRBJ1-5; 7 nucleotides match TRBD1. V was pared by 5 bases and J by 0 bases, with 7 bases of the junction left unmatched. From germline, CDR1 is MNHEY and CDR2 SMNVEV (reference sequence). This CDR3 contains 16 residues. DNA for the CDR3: TGTGCCAGCAGTCCCGGGACAGCATATAGCAATCAGCCCCAGCATTTT. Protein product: CASSPGTAYSNQPQHF.

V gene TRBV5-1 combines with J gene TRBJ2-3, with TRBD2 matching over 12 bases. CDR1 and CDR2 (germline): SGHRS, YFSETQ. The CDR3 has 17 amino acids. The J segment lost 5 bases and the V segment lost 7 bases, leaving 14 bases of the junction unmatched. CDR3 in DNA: TGCGCCAGCTCGGAAGTGACTAGCGGGAGTATAGGAGATACGCAGTATTTT. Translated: CASSEVTSGSIGDTQYF.

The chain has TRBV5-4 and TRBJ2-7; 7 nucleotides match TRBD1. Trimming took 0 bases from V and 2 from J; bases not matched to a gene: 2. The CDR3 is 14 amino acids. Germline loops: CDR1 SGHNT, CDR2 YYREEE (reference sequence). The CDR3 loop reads CASSLGDSPYEQYF. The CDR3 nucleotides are TGTGCCAGCAGCTTGGGGGACAGTCCCTACGAGCAGTACTTC.

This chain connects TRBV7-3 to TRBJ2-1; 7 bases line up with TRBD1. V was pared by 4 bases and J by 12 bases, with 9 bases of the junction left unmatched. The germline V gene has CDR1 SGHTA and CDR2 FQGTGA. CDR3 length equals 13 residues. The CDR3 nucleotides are TGTGCCAGCAGCTCCAACCCCGGGACAGCGCAGTTCTTC. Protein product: CASSSNPGTAQFF.

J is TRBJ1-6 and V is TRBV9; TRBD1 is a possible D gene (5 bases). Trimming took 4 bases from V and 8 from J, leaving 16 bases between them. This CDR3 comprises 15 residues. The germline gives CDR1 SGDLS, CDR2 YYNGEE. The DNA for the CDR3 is TGTGCCAGCAGCCCCCTTCCAGGGAATGATTCACCCCTCCACTTT. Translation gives CASSPLPGNDSPLHF. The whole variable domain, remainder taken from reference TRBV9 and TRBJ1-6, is DSGVTQTPKHLITATGQRVTLRCSPRSGDLSVYWYQQSLDQGLQFLIQYYNGEERAKGNILERFSAQQFPDLHSELNLSSLELGDSALYFCASSPLPGNDSPLHFGNGTRLTVT.

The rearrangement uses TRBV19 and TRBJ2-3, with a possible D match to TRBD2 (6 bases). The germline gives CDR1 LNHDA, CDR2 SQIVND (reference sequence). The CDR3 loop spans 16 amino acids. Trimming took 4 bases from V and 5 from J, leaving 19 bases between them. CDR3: CASSNLFPQAGDTQYF. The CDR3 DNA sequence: TGTGCCAGTAGTAATCTTTTCCCCCAAGCGGGAGATACGCAGTATTTT.

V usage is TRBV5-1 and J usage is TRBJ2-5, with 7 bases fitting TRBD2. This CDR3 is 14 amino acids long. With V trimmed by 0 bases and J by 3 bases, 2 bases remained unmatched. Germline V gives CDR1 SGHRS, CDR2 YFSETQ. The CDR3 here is CASSLEAGEETQYF. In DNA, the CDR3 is TGCGCCAGCAGCTTGGAGGCGGGGGAAGAGACCCAGTACTTC.

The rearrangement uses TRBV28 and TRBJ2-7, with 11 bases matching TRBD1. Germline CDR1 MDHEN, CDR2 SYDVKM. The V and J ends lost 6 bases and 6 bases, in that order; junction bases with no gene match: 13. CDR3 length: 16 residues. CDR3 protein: CASSPTGTGGFFEQYF. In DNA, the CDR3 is TGTGCCAGCAGCCCTACCGGGACAGGGGGATTCTTCGAGCAGTACTTC.

In DNA, the CDR3 is TGCGCCAGCAGCCAGGGGGAGGCCTCTGGAAACACCATATATTTT. Protein: CASSQGEASGNTIYF. The chain carries TRBV4-1 and TRBJ1-3; TRBD1 might be the D (5 bases). Between the trimmed V and J ends, which lost 3 bases and 0 bases, there was a span of 9 bases. The germline gives CDR1 MGHRA, CDR2 YSYEKL. The CDR3 is 15 amino acids.

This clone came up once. The CDR3 nucleotides are TGTGCCAGCAGCTTGCCAGGGGGGACCCAGTACTTC. Translated: CASSLPGGTQYF. V is TRBV11-3 and J is TRBJ2-5; 7 nucleotides align to TRBD1. Trimming at V came to 3 bases and at J to 7 bases, leaving 2 bases not matched to a gene. The CDR3 length is 12 residues. CDR1 is SGHNT, CDR2 YENEEA, per germline.

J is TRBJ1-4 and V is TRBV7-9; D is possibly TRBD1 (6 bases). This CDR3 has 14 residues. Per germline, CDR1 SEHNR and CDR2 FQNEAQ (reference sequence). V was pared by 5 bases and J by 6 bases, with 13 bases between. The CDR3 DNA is TGTGCCAGCAGCCTACAGGGCGCTGATGAAAAACTGTTTTTT. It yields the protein CASSLQGADEKLFF.

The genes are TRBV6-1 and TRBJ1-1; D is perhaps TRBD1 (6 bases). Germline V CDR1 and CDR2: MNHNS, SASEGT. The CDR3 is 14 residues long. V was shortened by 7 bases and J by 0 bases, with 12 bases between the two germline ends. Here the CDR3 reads CASTTGTLNTEAFF. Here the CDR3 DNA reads TGTGCCAGCACCACCGGGACACTGAACACTGAAGCTTTCTTT.

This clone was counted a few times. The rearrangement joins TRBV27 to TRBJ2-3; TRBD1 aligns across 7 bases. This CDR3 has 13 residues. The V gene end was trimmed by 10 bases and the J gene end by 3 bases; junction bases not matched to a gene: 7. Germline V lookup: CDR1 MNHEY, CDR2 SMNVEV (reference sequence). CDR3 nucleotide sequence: TGTGCCACCCGTCAACAGGGGACAGATACGCAGTATTTT. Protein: CATRQQGTDTQYF.

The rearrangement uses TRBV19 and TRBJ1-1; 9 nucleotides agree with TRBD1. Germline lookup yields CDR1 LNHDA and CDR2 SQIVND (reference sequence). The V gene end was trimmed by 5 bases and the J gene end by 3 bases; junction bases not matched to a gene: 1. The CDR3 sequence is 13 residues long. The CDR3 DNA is TGTGCCAGTAGTGACAGGGGGGACACTGAAGCTTTCTTT. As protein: CASSDRGDTEAFF.

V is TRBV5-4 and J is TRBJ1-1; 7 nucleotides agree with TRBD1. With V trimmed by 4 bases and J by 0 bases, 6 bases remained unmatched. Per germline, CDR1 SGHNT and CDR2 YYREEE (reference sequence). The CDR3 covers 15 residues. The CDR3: CASSPGGLMNTEAFF. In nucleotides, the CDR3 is TGTGCCAGCAGCCCAGGGGGTCTCATGAACACTGAAGCTTTCTTT.

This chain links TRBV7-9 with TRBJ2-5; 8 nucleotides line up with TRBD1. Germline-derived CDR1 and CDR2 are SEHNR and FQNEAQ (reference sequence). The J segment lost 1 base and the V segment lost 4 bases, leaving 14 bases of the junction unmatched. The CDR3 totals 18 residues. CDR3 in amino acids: CASSYTGGKWQVQETQYF. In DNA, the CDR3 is TGTGCCAGCAGCTATACAGGGGGGAAGTGGCAGGTCCAAGAGACCCAGTACTTC.

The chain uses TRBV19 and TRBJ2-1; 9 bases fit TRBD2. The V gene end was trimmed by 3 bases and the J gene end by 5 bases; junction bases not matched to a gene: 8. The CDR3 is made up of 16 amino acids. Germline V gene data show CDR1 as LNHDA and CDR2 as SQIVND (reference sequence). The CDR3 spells CASSMGRAGGNNEQFF. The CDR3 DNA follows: TGTGCCAGTAGTATGGGTAGAGCGGGAGGTAACAATGAGCAGTTCTTC. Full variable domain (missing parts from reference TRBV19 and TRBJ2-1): DGGITQSPKYLFRKEGQNVTLSCEQNLNHDAMYWYRQDPGQGLRLIYYSQIVNDFQKGDIAEGYSVSREKKESFPLTVTSAQKNPTAFYLCASSMGRAGGNNEQFFGPGTRLTVL.

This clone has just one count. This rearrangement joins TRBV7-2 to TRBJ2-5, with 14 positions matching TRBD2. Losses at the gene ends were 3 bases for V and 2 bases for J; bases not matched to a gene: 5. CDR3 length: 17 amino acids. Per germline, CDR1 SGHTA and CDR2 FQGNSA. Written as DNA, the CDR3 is TGTGCCAGCAGCTTCGGACTAGCGGGAGGCCTTCAAGAGACCCAGTACTTC. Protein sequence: CASSFGLAGGLQETQYF. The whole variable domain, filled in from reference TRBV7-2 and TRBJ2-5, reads GAGVSQSPSNKVTEKGKDVELRCDPISGHTALYWYRQSLGQGLEFLIYFQGNSAPDKSGLPSDRFSAERTGGSVSTLTIQRTQQEDSAVYLCASSFGLAGGLQETQYFGPGTRLLVL.